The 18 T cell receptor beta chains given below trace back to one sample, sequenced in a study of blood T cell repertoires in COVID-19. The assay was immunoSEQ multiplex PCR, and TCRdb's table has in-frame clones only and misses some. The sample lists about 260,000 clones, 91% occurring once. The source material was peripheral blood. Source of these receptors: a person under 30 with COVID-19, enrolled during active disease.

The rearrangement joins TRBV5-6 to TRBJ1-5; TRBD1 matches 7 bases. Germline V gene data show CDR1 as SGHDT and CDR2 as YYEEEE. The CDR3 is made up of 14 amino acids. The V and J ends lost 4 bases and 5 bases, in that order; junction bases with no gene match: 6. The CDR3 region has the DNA TGTGCCAGCAGCCGGACAGGAGCCTATCAGCCCCAGCATTTT. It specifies CASSRTGAYQPQHF.

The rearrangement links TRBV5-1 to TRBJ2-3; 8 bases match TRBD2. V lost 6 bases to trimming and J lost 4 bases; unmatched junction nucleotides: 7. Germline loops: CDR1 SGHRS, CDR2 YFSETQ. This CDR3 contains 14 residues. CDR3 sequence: CASTREGHPDTQYF. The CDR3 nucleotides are TGCGCCAGCACCCGGGAGGGCCACCCAGATACGCAGTATTTT.

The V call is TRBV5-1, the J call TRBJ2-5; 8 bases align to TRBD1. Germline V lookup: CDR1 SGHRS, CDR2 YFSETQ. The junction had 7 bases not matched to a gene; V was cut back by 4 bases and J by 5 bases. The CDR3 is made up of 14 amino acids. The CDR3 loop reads CASSPDRAGETQYF. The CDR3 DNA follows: TGCGCCAGCAGCCCGGACAGGGCGGGGGAGACCCAGTACTTC.

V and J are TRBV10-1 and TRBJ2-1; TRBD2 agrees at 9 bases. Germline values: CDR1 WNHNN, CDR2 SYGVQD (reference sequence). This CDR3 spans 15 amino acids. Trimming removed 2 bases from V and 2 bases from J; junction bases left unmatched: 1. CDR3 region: CASSERGRAYNEQFF. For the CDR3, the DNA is TGCGCCAGCAGTGAGCGCGGGAGGGCCTACAATGAGCAGTTCTTC.

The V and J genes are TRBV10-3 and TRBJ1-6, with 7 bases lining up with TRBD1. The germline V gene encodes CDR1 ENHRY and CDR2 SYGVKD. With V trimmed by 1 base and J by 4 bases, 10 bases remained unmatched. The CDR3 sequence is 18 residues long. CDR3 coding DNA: TGTGCCATCAGTGAGTACGACTCTGGGACAGATTATAATTCACCCCTCCACTTT. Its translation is CAISEYDSGTDYNSPLHF.

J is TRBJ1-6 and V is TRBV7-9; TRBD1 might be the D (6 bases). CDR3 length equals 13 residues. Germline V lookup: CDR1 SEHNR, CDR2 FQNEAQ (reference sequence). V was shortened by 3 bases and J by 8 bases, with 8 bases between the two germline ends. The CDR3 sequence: CASSLSGDSPLHF. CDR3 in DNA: TGTGCCAGCAGCTTGTCAGGGGATTCACCCCTCCACTTT.

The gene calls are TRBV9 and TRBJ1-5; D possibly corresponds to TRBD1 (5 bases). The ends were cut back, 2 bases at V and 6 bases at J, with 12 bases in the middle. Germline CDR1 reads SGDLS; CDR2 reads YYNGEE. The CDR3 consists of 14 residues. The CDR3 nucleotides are TGTGCCAGCAGCGTGGGGGGTGAGAGTCAGCCCCAGCATTTT. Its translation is CASSVGGESQPQHF.

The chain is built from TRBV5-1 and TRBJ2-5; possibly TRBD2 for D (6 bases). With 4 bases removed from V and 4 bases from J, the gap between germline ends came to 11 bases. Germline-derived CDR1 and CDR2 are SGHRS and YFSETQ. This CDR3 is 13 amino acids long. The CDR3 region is CASSQRGGETQYF. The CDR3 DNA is TGCGCCAGCAGCCAGAGGGGAGGAGAGACCCAGTACTTC. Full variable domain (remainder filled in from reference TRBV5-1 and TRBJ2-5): KAGVTQTPRYLIKTRGQQVTLSCSPISGHRSVSWYQQTPGQGLQFLFEYFSETQRNKGNFPGRFSGRQFSNSRSEMNVSTLELGDSALYLCASSQRGGETQYFGPGTRLLVL.

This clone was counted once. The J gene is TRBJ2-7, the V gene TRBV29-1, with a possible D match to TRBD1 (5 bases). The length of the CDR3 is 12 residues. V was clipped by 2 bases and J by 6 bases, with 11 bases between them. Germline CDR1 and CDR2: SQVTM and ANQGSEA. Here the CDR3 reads CSVEFQGAEQYF. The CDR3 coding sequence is TGCAGCGTTGAATTCCAGGGCGCCGAGCAGTACTTC.

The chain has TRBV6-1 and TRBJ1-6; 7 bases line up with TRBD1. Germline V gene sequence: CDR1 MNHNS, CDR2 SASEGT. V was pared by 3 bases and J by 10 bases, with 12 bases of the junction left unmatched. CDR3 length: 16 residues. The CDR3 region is CASSEDPGGEYSPLHF. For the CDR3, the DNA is TGTGCCAGCAGTGAGGATCCAGGGGGAGAATACTCACCCCTCCACTTT.

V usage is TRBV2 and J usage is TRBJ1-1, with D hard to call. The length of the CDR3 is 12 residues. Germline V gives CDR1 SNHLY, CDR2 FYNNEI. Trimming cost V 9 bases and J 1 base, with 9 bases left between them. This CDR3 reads CASHQENTEAFF. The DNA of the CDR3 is TGTGCCAGTCATCAGGAGAACACTGAAGCTTTCTTT.

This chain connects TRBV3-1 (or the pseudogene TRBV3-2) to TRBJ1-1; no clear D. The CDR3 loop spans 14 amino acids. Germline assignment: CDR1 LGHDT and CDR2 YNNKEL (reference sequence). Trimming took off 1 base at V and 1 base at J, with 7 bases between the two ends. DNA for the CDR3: TGTGCCAGCAGCCAAGGCCACTCGAACACTGAAGCTTTCTTT. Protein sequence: CASSQGHSNTEAFF.

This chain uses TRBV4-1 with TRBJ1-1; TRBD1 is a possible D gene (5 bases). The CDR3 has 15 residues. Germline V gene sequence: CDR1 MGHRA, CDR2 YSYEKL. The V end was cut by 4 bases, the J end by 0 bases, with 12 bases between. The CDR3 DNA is TGCGCCAGCAGCCTGAGAATGGGGCTGAACACTGAAGCTTTCTTT. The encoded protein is CASSLRMGLNTEAFF.

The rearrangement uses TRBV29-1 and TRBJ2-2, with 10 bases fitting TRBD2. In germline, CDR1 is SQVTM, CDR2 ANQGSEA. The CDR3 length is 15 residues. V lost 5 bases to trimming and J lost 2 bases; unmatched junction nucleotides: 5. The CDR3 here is CSVSLAGINTGELFF. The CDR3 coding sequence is TGCAGCGTTTCACTAGCGGGGATAAACACCGGGGAGCTGTTTTTT.

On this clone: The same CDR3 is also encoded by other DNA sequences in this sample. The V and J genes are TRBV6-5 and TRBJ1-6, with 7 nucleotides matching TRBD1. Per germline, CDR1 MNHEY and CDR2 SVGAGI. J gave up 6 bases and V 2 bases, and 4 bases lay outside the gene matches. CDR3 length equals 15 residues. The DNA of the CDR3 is TGTGCCAGCAGTTACAGCGACAGGGCTAATTCACCCCTCCACTTT. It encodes CASSYSDRANSPLHF.

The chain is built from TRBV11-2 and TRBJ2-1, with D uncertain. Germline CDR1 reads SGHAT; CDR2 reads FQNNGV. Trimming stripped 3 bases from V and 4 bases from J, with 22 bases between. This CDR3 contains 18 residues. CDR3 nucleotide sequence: TGTGCCAGCAGCTTCAGAACAAAGTATTCAAGATCATACAATGAGCAGTTCTTC. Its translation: CASSFRTKYSRSYNEQFF. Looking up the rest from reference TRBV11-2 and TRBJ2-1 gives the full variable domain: EAGVAQSPRYKIIEKRQSVAFWCNPISGHATLYWYQQILGQGPKLLIQFQNNGVVDDSQLPKDRFSAERLKGVDSTLKIQPAKLEDSAVYLCASSFRTKYSRSYNEQFFGPGTRLTVL.

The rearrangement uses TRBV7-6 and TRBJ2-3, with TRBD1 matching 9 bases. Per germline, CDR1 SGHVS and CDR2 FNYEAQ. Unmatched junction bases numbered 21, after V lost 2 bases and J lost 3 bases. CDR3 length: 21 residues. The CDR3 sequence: CASSLSYQTVWTGETTDTQYF. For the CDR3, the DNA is TGTGCCAGCAGCTTATCCTATCAAACGGTATGGACAGGGGAGACTACAGATACGCAGTATTTT.

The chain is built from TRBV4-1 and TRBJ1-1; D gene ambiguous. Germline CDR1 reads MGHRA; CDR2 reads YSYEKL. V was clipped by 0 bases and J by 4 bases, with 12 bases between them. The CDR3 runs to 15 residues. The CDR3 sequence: CASSQDQVSGTEAFF. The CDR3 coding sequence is TGCGCCAGCAGCCAAGATCAGGTGAGTGGCACTGAAGCTTTCTTT.